This T cell receptor beta chain originates from a study of human T cells and chemical hapten exposure. About the study: In the approximately 24-week study, patients were dosed weekly with diphenylcyclopropenone on the scalp throughout. Minor volume differences among pooled libraries chiefly drove per-sample TCR yield variation.

Study-level findings and limits: Versus controls, significantly more large CDR3 similarity clusters arose from expanded TCRs.

Individual cDNA molecules (in the library) carried attached unique molecular identifiers. MiXCR, applied by TCRdb to the RACE reads, yields one record per CDR3 protein. The sample has roughly 360,000 distinct CDR3 sequences, around 4.8% seen once; the top ten hold 2% to 2.5%. This clonotype was seen ten or more times. Its antigen is as yet unknown. Time point in this sample: patch test 1, 2 weeks after DPC sensitization. This sample's treatment: therapeutic diphenylcyclopropenone sensitization with weekly scalp DPC. V trimming: 2 bases; J trimming: 6 bases; junction bases outside the gene matches: 5. Germline CDR1 and CDR2: MNHEY and SMNVEV (reference sequence). The CDR3 spans 15 residues.

The chain recombines TRBV27 with TRBJ1-5, with 9 bases aligning to TRBD1. The TCR was taken from a woman aged 50 to 60 with alopecia areata. Some clones in this sample may be carry-over from other donors' samples. The sequencing here drew on whole blood, taken in connection with sensitization to the hapten diphenylcyclopropenone (DPC). CDR3: CASSLGTGYGQPQHF. The CDR3 nucleotides read TGTGCCAGCAGTTTAGGGACAGGGTACGGTCAGCCCCAGCATTTT.